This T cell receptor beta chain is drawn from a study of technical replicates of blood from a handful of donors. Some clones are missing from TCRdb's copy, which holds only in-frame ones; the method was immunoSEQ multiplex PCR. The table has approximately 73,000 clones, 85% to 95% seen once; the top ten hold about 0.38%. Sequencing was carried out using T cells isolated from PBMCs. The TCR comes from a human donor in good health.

In DNA, the CDR3 is TGTGCCAGCAGCGCTAAGGACAGTTACTACAATGAGCAGTTCTTC. Translated: CASSAKDSYYNEQFF. V and J are TRBV9 and TRBJ2-1, with D possibly TRBD1 on 6 matching bases. CDR3 length: 15 amino acids. Trimming shortened V by 3 bases and J by 3 bases, and 13 bases separated the two germline ends. CDR1 and CDR2 from the germline V gene are SGDLS and YYNGEE. Looking up the rest from reference TRBV9 and TRBJ2-1 gives the full variable domain: DSGVTQTPKHLITATGQRVTLRCSPRSGDLSVYWYQQSLDQGLQFLIQYYNGEERAKGNILERFSAQQFPDLHSELNLSSLELGDSALYFCASSAKDSYYNEQFFGPGTRLTVL.